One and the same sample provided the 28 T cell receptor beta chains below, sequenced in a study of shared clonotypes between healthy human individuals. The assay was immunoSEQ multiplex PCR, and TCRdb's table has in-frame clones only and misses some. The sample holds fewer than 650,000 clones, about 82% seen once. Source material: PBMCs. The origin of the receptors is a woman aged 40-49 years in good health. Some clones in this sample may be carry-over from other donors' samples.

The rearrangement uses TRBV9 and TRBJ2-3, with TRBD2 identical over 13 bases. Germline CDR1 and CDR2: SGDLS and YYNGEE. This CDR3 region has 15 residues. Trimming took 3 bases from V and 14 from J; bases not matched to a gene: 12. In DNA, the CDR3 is TGTGCCAGCAGCGCCGGACTAGCGGGAGAATACGGCGTGTATTTT. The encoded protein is CASSAGLAGEYGVYF.

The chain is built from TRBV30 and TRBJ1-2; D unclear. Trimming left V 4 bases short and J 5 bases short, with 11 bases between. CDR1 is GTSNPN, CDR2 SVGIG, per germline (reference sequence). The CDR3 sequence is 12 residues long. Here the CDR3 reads CAWNGGGYGYTF. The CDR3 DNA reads TGTGCCTGGAATGGAGGCGGGTATGGCTACACCTTC.

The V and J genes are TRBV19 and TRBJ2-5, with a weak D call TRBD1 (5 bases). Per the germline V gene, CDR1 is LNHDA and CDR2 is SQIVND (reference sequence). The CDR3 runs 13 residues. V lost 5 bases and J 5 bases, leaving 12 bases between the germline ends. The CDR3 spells CASSPGSGETQYF. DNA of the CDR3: TGTGCCAGTAGTCCAGGGTCCGGGGAGACCCAGTACTTC.

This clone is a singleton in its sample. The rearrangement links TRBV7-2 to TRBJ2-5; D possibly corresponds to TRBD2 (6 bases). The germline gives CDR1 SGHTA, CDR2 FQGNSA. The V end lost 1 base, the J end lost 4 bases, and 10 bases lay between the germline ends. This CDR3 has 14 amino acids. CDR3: CASSLVRAGETQYF. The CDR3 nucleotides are TGTGCCAGCAGCTTAGTCCGAGCGGGAGAGACCCAGTACTTC. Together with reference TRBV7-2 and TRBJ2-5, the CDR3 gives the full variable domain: GAGVSQSPSNKVTEKGKDVELRCDPISGHTALYWYRQSLGQGLEFLIYFQGNSAPDKSGLPSDRFSAERTGGSVSTLTIQRTQQEDSAVYLCASSLVRAGETQYFGPGTRLLVL.

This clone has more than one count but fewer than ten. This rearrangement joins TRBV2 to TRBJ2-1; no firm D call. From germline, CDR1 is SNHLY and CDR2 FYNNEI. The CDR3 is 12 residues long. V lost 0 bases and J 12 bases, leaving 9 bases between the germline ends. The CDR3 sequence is CASSEALQAQFF. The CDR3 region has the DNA TGTGCCAGCAGTGAAGCGCTTCAGGCGCAGTTCTTC.

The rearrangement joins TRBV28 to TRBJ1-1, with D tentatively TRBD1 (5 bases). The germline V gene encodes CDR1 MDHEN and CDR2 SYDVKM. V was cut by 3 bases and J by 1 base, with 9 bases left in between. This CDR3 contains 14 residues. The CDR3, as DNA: TGTGCCAGCAGTTTGCTTACAGGGAACACTGAAGCTTTCTTT. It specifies CASSLLTGNTEAFF.

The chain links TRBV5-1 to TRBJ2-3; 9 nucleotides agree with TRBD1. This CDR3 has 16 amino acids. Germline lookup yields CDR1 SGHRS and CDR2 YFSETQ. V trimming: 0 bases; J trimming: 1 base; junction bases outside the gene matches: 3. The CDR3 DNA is TGCGCCAGCAGCTTGGGACGGGACAGGGGCACAGATACGCAGTATTTT. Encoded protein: CASSLGRDRGTDTQYF. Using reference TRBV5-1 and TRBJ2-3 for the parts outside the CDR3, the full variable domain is KAGVTQTPRYLIKTRGQQVTLSCSPISGHRSVSWYQQTPGQGLQFLFEYFSETQRNKGNFPGRFSGRQFSNSRSEMNVSTLELGDSALYLCASSLGRDRGTDTQYFGPGTRLTVL.

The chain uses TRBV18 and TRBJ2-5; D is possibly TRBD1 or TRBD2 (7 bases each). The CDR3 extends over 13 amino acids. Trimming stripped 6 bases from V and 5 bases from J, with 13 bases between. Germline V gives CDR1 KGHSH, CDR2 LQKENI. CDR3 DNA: TGTGCCAGCTCCCGACAGGGAGGGGAGACCCAGTACTTC. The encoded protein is CASSRQGGETQYF.

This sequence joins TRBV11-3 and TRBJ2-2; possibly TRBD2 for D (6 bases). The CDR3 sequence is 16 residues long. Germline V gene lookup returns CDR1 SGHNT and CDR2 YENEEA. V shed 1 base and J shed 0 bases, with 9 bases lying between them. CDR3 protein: CASSLVAAANTGELFF. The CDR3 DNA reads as TGTGCCAGCAGCTTAGTAGCGGCCGCGAACACCGGGGAGCTGTTTTTT.

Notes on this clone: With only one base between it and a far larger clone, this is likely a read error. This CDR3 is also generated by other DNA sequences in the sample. The CDR3 DNA sequence: TGCGCCAGCAGCCAAGAGGTTCGGGTTGGGTTCACCGGGGAGCTGTTTTTT. Translating it yields CASSQEVRVGFTGELFF. V usage is TRBV4-1 and J usage is TRBJ2-2; D remains ambiguous. CDR3 size: 17 residues. V was shortened by 0 bases and J by 4 bases, with 15 bases between the two germline ends. Germline V CDR1 and CDR2: MGHRA, YSYEKL.

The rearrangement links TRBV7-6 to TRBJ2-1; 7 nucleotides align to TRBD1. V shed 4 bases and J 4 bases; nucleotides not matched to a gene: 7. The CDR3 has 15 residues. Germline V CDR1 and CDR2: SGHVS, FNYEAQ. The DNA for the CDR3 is TGTGCCAGCAGCTCACAGACAGGGAATTACAATGAGCAGTTCTTC. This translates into CASSSQTGNYNEQFF.

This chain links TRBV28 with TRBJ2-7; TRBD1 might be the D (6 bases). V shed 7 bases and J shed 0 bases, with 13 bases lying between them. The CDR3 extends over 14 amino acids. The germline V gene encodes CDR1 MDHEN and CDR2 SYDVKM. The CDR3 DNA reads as TGTGCCAGCACCCCCGGGACATTCTCCTACGAGCAGTACTTC. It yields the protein CASTPGTFSYEQYF.

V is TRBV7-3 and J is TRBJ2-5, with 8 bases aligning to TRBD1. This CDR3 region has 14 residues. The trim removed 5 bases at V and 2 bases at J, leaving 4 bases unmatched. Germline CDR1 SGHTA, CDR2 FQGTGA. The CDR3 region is CASSPWDRQETQYF. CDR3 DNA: TGTGCCAGCAGCCCGTGGGACAGGCAAGAGACCCAGTACTTC.

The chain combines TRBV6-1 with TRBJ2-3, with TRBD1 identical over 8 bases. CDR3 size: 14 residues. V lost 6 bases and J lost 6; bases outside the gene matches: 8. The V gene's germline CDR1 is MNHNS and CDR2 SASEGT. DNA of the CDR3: TGTGCCAGCAGCAGGGGGCCCAGGCAGGATACGCAGTATTTT. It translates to CASSRGPRQDTQYF.

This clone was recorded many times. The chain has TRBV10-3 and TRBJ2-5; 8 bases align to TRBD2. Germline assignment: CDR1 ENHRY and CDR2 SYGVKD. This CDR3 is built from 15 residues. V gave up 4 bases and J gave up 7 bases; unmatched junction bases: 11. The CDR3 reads CAISGAGDALGTQYF. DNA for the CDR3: TGTGCCATCAGTGGAGCGGGAGATGCCCTTGGGACCCAGTACTTC.

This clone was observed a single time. CDR3 in amino acids: CAWRLGGDTDTQYF. DNA of the CDR3: TGTGCCTGGAGGCTGGGGGGGGACACAGATACGCAGTATTTT. The rearrangement joins TRBV30 to TRBJ2-3, with 7 bases that match TRBD2. Losses at the gene ends were 3 bases for V and 2 bases for J; bases not matched to a gene: 5. The length of the CDR3 is 14 residues. Germline CDR1 and CDR2: GTSNPN and SVGIG (reference sequence). The full variable domain, completed using reference TRBV30 and TRBJ2-3, is SQTIHQWPATLVQPVGSPLSLECTVEGTSNPNLYWYRQAAGRGLQLLFYSVGIGQISSEVPQNLSASRPQDRQFILSSKKLLLSDSGFYLCAWRLGGDTDTQYFGPGTRLTVL.

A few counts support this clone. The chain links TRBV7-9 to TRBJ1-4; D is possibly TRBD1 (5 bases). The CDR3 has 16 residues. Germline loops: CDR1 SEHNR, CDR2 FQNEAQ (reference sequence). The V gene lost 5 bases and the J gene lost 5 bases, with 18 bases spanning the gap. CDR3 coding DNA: TGTGCCAGCAGCCGTGCCAGGGACGGGCGAAATGAAAAACTGTTTTTT. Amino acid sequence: CASSRARDGRNEKLFF.

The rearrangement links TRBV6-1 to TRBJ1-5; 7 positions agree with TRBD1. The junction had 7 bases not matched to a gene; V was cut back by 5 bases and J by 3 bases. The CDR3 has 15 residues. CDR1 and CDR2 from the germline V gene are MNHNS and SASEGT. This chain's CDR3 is CASSTDRANNQPQHF. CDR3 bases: TGTGCCAGCAGTACCGACAGGGCGAACAATCAGCCCCAGCATTTT.

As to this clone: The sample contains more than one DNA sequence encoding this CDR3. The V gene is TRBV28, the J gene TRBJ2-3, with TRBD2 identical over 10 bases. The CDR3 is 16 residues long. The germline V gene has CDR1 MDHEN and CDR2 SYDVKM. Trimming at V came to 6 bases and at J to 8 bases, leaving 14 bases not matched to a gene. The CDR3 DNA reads TGTGCCAGCAGCCATCGTGCTAGCGGGAGTTGGGTTACGCAGTATTTT. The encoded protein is CASSHRASGSWVTQYF.

Here the CDR3 DNA reads TGCGCCAGCAGCCCCAGGGGGCTCTATGGCTACACCTTC. Protein sequence: CASSPRGLYGYTF. This chain joins TRBV5-1 and TRBJ1-2; the match to TRBD1 covers 8 bases. The CDR3 has 13 amino acids. From germline, CDR1 is SGHRS and CDR2 YFSETQ. The ends lost 4 bases at V and 4 bases at J; junction bases unmatched: 3.

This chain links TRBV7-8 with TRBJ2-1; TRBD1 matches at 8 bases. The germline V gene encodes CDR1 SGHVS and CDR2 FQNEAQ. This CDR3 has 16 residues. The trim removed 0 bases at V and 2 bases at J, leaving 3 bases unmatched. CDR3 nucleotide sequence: TGTGCCAGCAGCTTAGCCCGGGACAGGACCTACAATGAGCAGTTCTTC. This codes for CASSLARDRTYNEQFF. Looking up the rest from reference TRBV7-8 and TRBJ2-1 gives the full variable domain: GAGVSQSPRYKVAKRGQDVALRCDPISGHVSLFWYQQALGQGPEFLTYFQNEAQLDKSGLPSDRFFAERPEGSVSTLKIQRTQQEDSAVYLCASSLARDRTYNEQFFGPGTRLTVL.

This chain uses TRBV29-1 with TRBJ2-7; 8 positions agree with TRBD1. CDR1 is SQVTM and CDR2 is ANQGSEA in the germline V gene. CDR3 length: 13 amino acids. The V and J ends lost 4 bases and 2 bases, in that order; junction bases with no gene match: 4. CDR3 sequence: CSVVPDRAYEQYF. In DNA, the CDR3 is TGCAGCGTTGTGCCGGACAGGGCCTACGAGCAGTACTTC.

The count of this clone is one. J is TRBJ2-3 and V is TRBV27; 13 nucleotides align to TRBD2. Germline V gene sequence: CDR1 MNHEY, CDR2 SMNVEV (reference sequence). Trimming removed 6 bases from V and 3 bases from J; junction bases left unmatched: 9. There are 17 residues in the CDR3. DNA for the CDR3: TGTGCCAGCAGATCAGATCCGGGACTAGCGGGGACAGATACGCAGTATTTT. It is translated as CASRSDPGLAGTDTQYF.

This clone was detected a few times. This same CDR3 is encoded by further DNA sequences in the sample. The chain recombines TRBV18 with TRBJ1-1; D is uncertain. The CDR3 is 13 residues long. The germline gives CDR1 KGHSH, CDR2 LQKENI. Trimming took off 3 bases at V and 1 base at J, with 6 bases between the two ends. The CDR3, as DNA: TGTGCCAGCTCACCTACAGAGAACACTGAAGCTTTCTTT. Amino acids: CASSPTENTEAFF.

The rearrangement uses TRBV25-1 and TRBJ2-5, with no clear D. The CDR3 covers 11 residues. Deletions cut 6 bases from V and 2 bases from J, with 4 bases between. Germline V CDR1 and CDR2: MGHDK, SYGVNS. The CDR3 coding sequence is TGTGCCAGCAGCGAGCAAGAGACCCAGTACTTC. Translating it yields CASSEQETQYF.

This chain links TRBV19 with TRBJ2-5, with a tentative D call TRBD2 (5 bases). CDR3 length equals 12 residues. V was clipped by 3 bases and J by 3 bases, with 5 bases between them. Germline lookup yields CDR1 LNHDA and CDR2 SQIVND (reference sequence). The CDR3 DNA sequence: TGTGCCAGTAGTATCGGGGAAGAGACCCAGTACTTC. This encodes CASSIGEETQYF.

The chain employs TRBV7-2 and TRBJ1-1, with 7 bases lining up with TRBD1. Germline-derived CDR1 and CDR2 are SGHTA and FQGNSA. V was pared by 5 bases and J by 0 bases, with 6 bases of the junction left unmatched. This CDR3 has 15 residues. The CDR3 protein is CASSRSGGLNTEAFF. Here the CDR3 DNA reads TGTGCCAGCAGCCGGTCAGGGGGTTTGAACACTGAAGCTTTCTTT.

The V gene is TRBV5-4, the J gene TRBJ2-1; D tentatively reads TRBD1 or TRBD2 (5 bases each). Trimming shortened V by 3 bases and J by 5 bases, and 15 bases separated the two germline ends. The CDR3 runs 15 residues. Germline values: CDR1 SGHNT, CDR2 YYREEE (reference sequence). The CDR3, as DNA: TGTGCCAGCAGCTGGGACCCCCAAGCCCACAATGAGCAGTTCTTC. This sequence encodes CASSWDPQAHNEQFF.